These 8 T cell receptor beta chains were all obtained from the same sample, sequenced in a study of OX40 agonist ivuxolimab in advanced cancers. TCRdb's copy holds only in-frame clones and misses some; the assay was immunoSEQ multiplex PCR. The sample lists around 65,000 clones, approximately 90% occurring once. Here the sequenced sample was CD4+ or CD8+ T cells sorted from blood, taken in a trial of the OX40 agonist ivuxolimab. All receptors derive from an adult with an advanced solid tumor such as melanoma, head and neck, liver or kidney cancer.

The rearrangement uses TRBV7-3 and TRBJ2-1, with D unresolved. Germline V lookup: CDR1 SGHTA, CDR2 FQGTGA. The CDR3 runs to 14 residues. V was trimmed by 5 bases and J by 5 bases, leaving 13 bases between them. This CDR3 is CASSDTGRNNEQFF. In nucleotides, the CDR3 is TGTGCCAGCAGCGACACCGGGCGCAACAATGAGCAGTTCTTC.

V and J are TRBV30 and TRBJ2-1; 8 bases are a match to TRBD2. The germline V gene encodes CDR1 GTSNPN and CDR2 SVGIG (reference sequence). This CDR3 comprises 11 residues. Germline trimming cut 2 bases from V and 13 bases from J; bases unmatched to any gene: 4. The CDR3 sequence is CAWSREGPQFF. CDR3 bases: TGTGCCTGGAGTCGGGAGGGCCCCCAGTTCTTC.

V usage is TRBV19 and J usage is TRBJ2-2, with D uncertain. Trimming took off 3 bases at V and 1 base at J, with 6 bases between the two ends. Germline V gene lookup returns CDR1 LNHDA and CDR2 SQIVND (reference sequence). This CDR3 is built from 14 residues. CDR3 DNA sequence: TGTGCCAGTAGTATTGTACAGAACACCGGGGAGCTGTTTTTT. Amino acids: CASSIVQNTGELFF.

This clone came up a few times. The chain's CDR3 is CASSPPGAGHLSSYEQYF. In DNA form, the CDR3 reads TGTGCCAGCTCACCCCCCGGGGCCGGGCATCTTAGCTCCTACGAGCAGTACTTC. The gene calls are TRBV18 and TRBJ2-7; D might be TRBD1 or TRBD2, each matching 5 bases. This CDR3 is 18 amino acids long. V lost 3 bases and J lost 0, with 21 bases in between. The germline V gene has CDR1 KGHSH and CDR2 LQKENI.

CDR3 nucleotide sequence: TGTGCCACAACTAGCGGGAGTAATACAGATACGCAGTATTTT. Its protein is CATTSGSNTDTQYF. The chain combines TRBV9 with TRBJ2-3; TRBD2 aligns across 11 bases. The V gene's germline CDR1 is SGDLS and CDR2 YYNGEE. This CDR3 spans 14 amino acids. V shed 9 bases and J 3 bases; nucleotides not matched to a gene: 6.

V gene TRBV12-5 combines with J gene TRBJ1-2; no clear D gene. The germline V gene has CDR1 LGHNT and CDR2 FRNRAP. The V end lost 5 bases, the J end lost 8 bases, and 18 bases lay between the germline ends. CDR3 length equals 14 residues. CDR3 loop: CASGEQRGRYGYTF. The CDR3 region has the DNA TGTGCTAGTGGTGAACAGCGGGGAAGGTACGGCTACACCTTC.

This clone has just one count. This chain uses TRBV28 with TRBJ1-1; D is unclear. Germline assignment: CDR1 MDHEN and CDR2 SYDVKM. V was trimmed by 3 bases and J by 8 bases, leaving 13 bases between them. CDR3 length: 13 residues. For the CDR3, the DNA is TGTGCCAGCAGTTTCGAAACAACCGGGGAAGCTTTCTTT. Residues: CASSFETTGEAFF.

The V call is TRBV9, the J call TRBJ1-1; D remains ambiguous. The germline gives CDR1 SGDLS, CDR2 YYNGEE. V was cut by 2 bases and J by 1 base, with 9 bases left in between. The CDR3 sequence is 14 residues long. CDR3 DNA sequence: TGTGCCAGCAGCGTTGACGGACCGAACACTGAAGCTTTCTTT. It translates to CASSVDGPNTEAFF.